The 4 T cell receptor beta chains below all came from one sample that was sequenced in a study of T cells in women clearing cervical HPV infection. TCRdb's table, derived via immunoSEQ multiplex PCR, lists solely in-frame clones and lacks some. In total, the table holds roughly 30,000 clones. Material: blood buffy coat. The receptor set was obtained from a woman between 18 and 70 years old with a cervical HPV16 infection that either progressed to CIN3+ or cleared (not recorded which).

As to this clone: The missing CDR3 end, 3 residues past where the read stops, is filled in from the germline J gene. J is TRBJ2-3 and V is TRBV30, with D unclear. Germline V gene lookup returns CDR1 GTSNPN and CDR2 SVGIG (reference sequence). The CDR3 consists of 9 residues. CDR3 residues: CALSPPQYF. CDR3 DNA (partial): TGTGCCCTGTCCCCCCCG.

About this clone itself: The read terminates 3 residues ahead of where the CDR3 ends, so the germline J gene completes it. The chain uses TRBV18 and TRBJ2-4; TRBD1 agrees at 12 bases. The germline V gene has CDR1 KGHSH and CDR2 LQKENI. This CDR3 has 14 amino acids. The CDR3: CASSLGQGADGQYF. CDR3 DNA, as far as it was read: TGTGCCAGCTCACTGGGACAGGGGGCTGATGGT.

Of note for this clone: The read ends 3 residues shy of where the CDR3 ends; the end is completed using the germline J gene. The rearrangement links TRBV19 to TRBJ2-3, with TRBD2 as a possible D gene (6 bases). This CDR3 comprises 16 residues. Germline CDR1 reads LNHDA; CDR2 reads SQIVND (reference sequence). The CDR3 spells CASSIDGNGGGEAQYF. The sequenced part of the CDR3 DNA is TGTGCCAGTAGTATAGATGGGAACGGGGGAGGAGAGGCG.

As to this clone: Germline and junction disagree at one end, which may indicate a read error. The read comes to an end 3 residues before the CDR3 does, leaving the germline J gene to fill in the end. V usage is TRBV4-2 and J usage is TRBJ1-6, with a weak D call TRBD1 (5 bases). Germline CDR1 and CDR2: LGHNA and YNFKEQ. There are 16 residues in the CDR3. CDR3 bases read: TGCGCCAGCAGCCAAACAAACAGGCCTGGGGAGTCACCC. It yields the protein CASSQTNRPGESP. The whole CDR3 reads CASSQTNRPGESPLHF.